Each of the 8 T cell receptor beta chains below was sequenced from the same sample in a study of T cells in Graves' hyperthyroidism and ophthalmopathy. RNA transcripts were the template for amplifying TCR beta CDR3 regions. HTBI primers were used for first-round RT-PCR of the TCR CDR3. TCRdb independently ran MiXCR on the multiplex PCR reads; one entry per CDR3 protein. The data show approximately 600,000 distinct CDR3 sequences, 16% seen once. Sequenced sample: blood. These receptor sequences come from a woman aged 25 to 39 with Graves' hyperthyroidism.

In this sample, this clonotype turned up a few times. J is TRBJ1-2 and V is TRBV9; 7 nucleotides agree with TRBD1. Losses at the gene ends were 4 bases for V and 2 bases for J; bases not matched to a gene: 8. This CDR3 spans 15 amino acids. CDR1 is SGDLS, CDR2 YYNGEE, per germline. The CDR3 sequence: CASSPLGQENYGYTF. CDR3 DNA: TGTGCCAGCAGCCCCCTAGGACAGGAGAACTATGGCTACACCTTC.

In regard to this clonotype: A read error may be the cause here, since a much bigger clone is one base away. The genes are TRBV28 and TRBJ2-3, with D possibly being TRBD1 (5 bases). V shed 7 bases and J shed 9 bases, with 17 bases lying between them. Germline CDR1 and CDR2: MDHEN and SYDVKM. There are 13 residues in the CDR3. The CDR3 is CASNKSRARTQYF. The CDR3 DNA sequence: TGTGCCAGCAATAAATCCAGGGCACGGACGCAGTATTTT.

J is TRBJ2-7 and V is TRBV6-1; 7 nucleotides agree with TRBD2. After removal of 2 bases from V and 3 bases from J, the junction contained 4 bases not matched to a gene. CDR3 length: 14 amino acids. In germline, CDR1 is MNHNS, CDR2 SASEGT. The CDR3 DNA is TGTGCCAGCAGTGAAATAAGGGACTACTACGAGCAGTACTTC. Translation: CASSEIRDYYEQYF.

This clonotype was seen more than once but under ten times. The chain employs TRBV11-3 and TRBJ2-2; 12 bases align to TRBD2. This CDR3 contains 16 residues. V shed 3 bases, J shed 7 bases, and the junction held 6 bases outside the gene matches. Germline assignment: CDR1 SGHNT and CDR2 YENEEA. The CDR3 bases are TGTGCCAGCAGCTTGGGGGGACTAGCGGGTATCGGGGAGCTGTTTTTT. Residues: CASSLGGLAGIGELFF.

The V call is TRBV10-3, the J call TRBJ2-1; tentative D call: TRBD2 (6 bases). The CDR3 loop spans 14 amino acids. Germline CDR1 reads ENHRY; CDR2 reads SYGVKD. The ends were cut back, 3 bases at V and 5 bases at J, with 11 bases in the middle. CDR3 bases: TGTGCCATCAGTGACCCCGGGAGAGACAATGAGCAGTTCTTC. It codes for CAISDPGRDNEQFF.

There are a few counts of this clonotype. The chain recombines TRBV19 with TRBJ2-7; 10 nucleotides align to TRBD1. Germline assignment: CDR1 LNHDA and CDR2 SQIVND (reference sequence). This CDR3 comprises 13 residues. After removal of 9 bases from V and 2 bases from J, the junction contained 4 bases not matched to a gene. The CDR3 DNA reads as TGTGCCAGCGGGACAGGGGCCCCCTACGAGCAGTACTTC. It encodes CASGTGAPYEQYF.

This clonotype was seen only a few times. V usage is TRBV4-1 and J usage is TRBJ1-1; TRBD1 agrees at 7 bases. Germline-derived CDR1 and CDR2 are MGHRA and YSYEKL. The V gene end was trimmed by 1 base and the J gene end by 0 bases; junction bases not matched to a gene: 5. The CDR3 length is 16 residues. This CDR3 reads CASSQGRGQLNTEAFF. CDR3 nucleotides: TGCGCCAGCAGCCAAGGCCGGGGACAGTTGAACACTGAAGCTTTCTTT.

Note on this clonotype: This may arise from a read error, as a much more abundant clone is one base away. The conserved final phenylalanine or tryptophan is absent from the CDR3, which likely points to a read error. In DNA, the CDR3 is TGTGCCAGCAGCTTACTTACTCTTGAGGGGGCGCTTGACACTGAAGCTTTCTCT. Translation gives CASSLLTLEGALDTEAFS. This chain links TRBV7-2 with TRBJ1-1; 7 bases match TRBD1. The germline CDR1 and CDR2 sequences are SGHTA and FQGNSA. The CDR3 runs to 18 residues. The junction had 15 bases not matched to a gene; V was cut back by 2 bases and J by 3 bases.